One sample yielded the 30 T cell receptor beta chains listed below, sequenced in a study of blood T cell repertoires in COVID-19. Data came from immunoSEQ multiplex PCR; TCRdb stores just in-frame clones and leaves some out. This repertoire shows 250,000 to 300,000 clones, 85% to 90% found once; its top ten account for 15% to 17%. Specimen: PBMCs or T cells enriched from blood (not recorded which). Receptors originate from a man younger than 35 who had recovered from COVID-19.

This chain joins TRBV18 and TRBJ2-7, with D possibly matching TRBD2 (5 bases). The V end was cut by 6 bases, the J end by 1 base, with 10 bases between. CDR3 size: 13 residues. Germline V gene lookup returns CDR1 KGHSH and CDR2 LQKENI. The CDR3 spells CASSSGESYEQYF. CDR3 in DNA: TGTGCCAGCTCTTCCGGGGAGTCCTACGAGCAGTACTTC. The entire variable domain, with the rest obtained from reference TRBV18 and TRBJ2-7, is as follows: NAGVMQNPRHLVRRRGQEARLRCSPMKGHSHVYWYRQLPEEGLKFMVYLQKENIIDESGMPKERFSAEFPKEGPSILRIQQVVRGDSAAYFCASSSGESYEQYFGPGTRLTVT.

This rearrangement joins TRBV15 to TRBJ2-3; 7 nucleotides agree with TRBD2. Germline CDR1 is LNHNV and CDR2 is YYDKDF (reference sequence). The CDR3 spans 18 residues. The junction had 13 bases not matched to a gene; V was cut back by 0 bases and J by 4 bases. CDR3 DNA sequence: TGTGCCACCAGCAGAGAGGGGGACTTAGCGGGTTTCGCAGATACGCAGTATTTT. Protein sequence: CATSREGDLAGFADTQYF.

The V call is TRBV5-1, the J call TRBJ2-7; D perhaps matches TRBD1 (5 bases). The V gene lost 7 bases and the J gene lost 2 bases, with 16 bases spanning the gap. Germline CDR1 reads SGHRS; CDR2 reads YFSETQ. The CDR3 loop spans 14 amino acids. The CDR3 region has the DNA TGCGCCAGCGGACCCGGACAATCGACCTACGAGCAGTACTTC. Translation gives CASGPGQSTYEQYF.

The chain links TRBV19 to TRBJ2-5; 7 bases match TRBD2. V dropped 3 bases and J dropped 4; count of bases not matched to a gene: 2. CDR1 and CDR2 from the germline V gene are LNHDA and SQIVND (reference sequence). The CDR3 extends over 13 amino acids. CDR3 protein: CASSMTSSETQYF. In nucleotides, the CDR3 is TGTGCCAGTAGTATGACTAGCTCAGAGACCCAGTACTTC.

The chain has TRBV28 and TRBJ1-2, with 8 bases matching TRBD1. The CDR3 has 15 residues. V shed 6 bases and J 1 base; nucleotides not matched to a gene: 7. Germline loops: CDR1 MDHEN, CDR2 SYDVKM. CDR3 region: CASSSPGGDNYGYTF. The CDR3 DNA is TGTGCCAGCAGCTCGCCAGGGGGCGATAACTATGGCTACACCTTC.

V gene TRBV9 combines with J gene TRBJ2-1; no definite D call. Trimming pared 4 bases from V and 6 bases from J, leaving 17 bases between. The CDR3 runs 15 residues. Germline CDR1 is SGDLS and CDR2 is YYNGEE. The chain's CDR3 is CASSSGTAYTNEQFF. DNA for the CDR3: TGTGCCAGCAGCTCTGGTACAGCATATACCAATGAGCAGTTCTTC.

The V call is TRBV9, the J call TRBJ1-6; D perhaps matches TRBD1 (6 bases). The V end lost 3 bases, the J end lost 16 bases, and 20 bases lay between the germline ends. Germline-derived CDR1 and CDR2 are SGDLS and YYNGEE. The CDR3 has 14 amino acids. CDR3 sequence: CASSGPGQKAPLHF. The CDR3 DNA sequence: TGTGCCAGCAGCGGACCTGGACAGAAGGCCCCGCTCCACTTT. Based on the CDR3 plus reference TRBV9 and TRBJ1-6, the full variable domain is DSGVTQTPKHLITATGQRVTLRCSPRSGDLSVYWYQQSLDQGLQFLIQYYNGEERAKGNILERFSAQQFPDLHSELNLSSLELGDSALYFCASSGPGQKAPLHFGNGTRLTVT.

V is TRBV18 and J is TRBJ1-2, with 9 nucleotides matching TRBD1. After removal of 6 bases from V and 4 bases from J, the junction contained 6 bases not matched to a gene. The germline CDR1 and CDR2 sequences are KGHSH and LQKENI. The CDR3 covers 14 residues. CDR3 coding DNA: TGTGCCAGCTCGGGAAGGACAGGGGCCTATGGCTACACCTTC. Encoded protein: CASSGRTGAYGYTF.

This clone was recorded once. This sequence joins TRBV28 and TRBJ2-7, with 8 positions matching TRBD1. This CDR3 comprises 14 residues. Germline CDR1 MDHEN, CDR2 SYDVKM. Losses at the gene ends were 6 bases for V and 0 bases for J; bases not matched to a gene: 4. The CDR3 nucleotides read TGTGCCAGCAGGCCAGGGGGCAGCTCCTACGAGCAGTACTTC. Translation: CASRPGGSSYEQYF.

V is TRBV7-9 and J is TRBJ1-1; no firm D call. The CDR3 is 14 residues long. CDR1 is SEHNR, CDR2 FQNEAQ, per germline (reference sequence). V lost 2 bases, J lost 1 base, and 8 bases lay in between. DNA for the CDR3: TGTGCCAGCAGCTTAATGCGGGAGAACACTGAAGCTTTCTTT. Residues: CASSLMRENTEAFF.

This rearrangement joins TRBV19 to TRBJ1-2; 7 nucleotides match TRBD1. Trimming removed 6 bases from V and 5 bases from J; junction bases left unmatched: 3. Germline V CDR1 and CDR2: LNHDA, SQIVND (reference sequence). The CDR3 length is 12 residues. For the CDR3, the DNA is TGTGCCAGTAGGACGACAGGGTATGGCTACACCTTC. It is translated as CASRTTGYGYTF.

The V and J genes are TRBV19 and TRBJ1-5; maybe TRBD1 (6 bases). In germline, CDR1 is LNHDA, CDR2 SQIVND (reference sequence). The CDR3 covers 13 residues. Trimming took 6 bases from V and 7 from J, leaving 13 bases between them. CDR3 amino acids: CASSPGERQPQHF. The CDR3 DNA is TGTGCCAGTAGCCCAGGGGAGCGGCAGCCCCAGCATTTT. Variable domain in full (rest from reference TRBV19 and TRBJ1-5): DGGITQSPKYLFRKEGQNVTLSCEQNLNHDAMYWYRQDPGQGLRLIYYSQIVNDFQKGDIAEGYSVSREKKESFPLTVTSAQKNPTAFYLCASSPGERQPQHFGDGTRLSIL.

This chain joins TRBV21-1 and TRBJ1-4; TRBD1 reflects the table's D call only, with no check against the DNA. TRBV21-1 is tagged as a pseudogene. There are 16 residues in the CDR3. The CDR3 here is CASSKGRCRGGEKLFF. The CDR3 coding sequence is TGTGCCAGCAGCAAAGGACGGTGCAGGGGTGGGGAAAAACTGTTTTTT.

The chain recombines TRBV28 with TRBJ2-1; TRBD2 aligns across 9 bases. CDR3 length equals 15 residues. V was clipped by 2 bases and J by 3 bases; unmatched bases: 2. CDR1 is MDHEN, CDR2 SYDVKM, per germline. DNA of the CDR3: TGTGCCAGCAGTTTAAGAGCGGGGGGCTACAATGAGCAGTTCTTC. The encoded protein is CASSLRAGGYNEQFF.

This sequence joins TRBV4-1 and TRBJ2-2, with 11 bases that match TRBD2. Germline CDR1 reads MGHRA; CDR2 reads YSYEKL. The V and J ends lost 0 bases and 4 bases, in that order; junction bases with no gene match: 4. The CDR3 totals 17 residues. The CDR3 region is CASSQEGGTSGTGELFF. DNA for the CDR3: TGCGCCAGCAGCCAAGAGGGGGGGACTAGCGGCACCGGGGAGCTGTTTTTT.

The chain carries TRBV27 and TRBJ1-6; 7 bases are shared with TRBD1. With 6 bases clipped from V and 10 bases from J, the junction kept 9 bases outside the gene matches. CDR1 is MNHEY and CDR2 is SMNVEV in the germline V gene (reference sequence). The length of the CDR3 is 14 residues. CDR3 sequence reads: CASRGEGARSPLHF. DNA of the CDR3: TGTGCCAGCAGAGGAGAGGGGGCACGGTCACCCCTCCACTTT.

CDR3 residues: CASSAQDNYGYTF. CDR3 DNA: TGTGCCAGCAGTGCACAGGACAACTATGGCTACACCTTC. The rearrangement uses TRBV12-3 or TRBV12-4 and TRBJ1-2, with a possible D match to TRBD1 (5 bases). V was shortened by 5 bases and J by 2 bases, with 9 bases between the two germline ends. The CDR3 length is 13 residues.

The rearrangement uses TRBV15 and TRBJ1-5; a possible D gene is TRBD1 (6 bases). The length of the CDR3 is 15 residues. CDR1 LNHNV and CDR2 YYDKDF come from the germline V gene (reference sequence). V was trimmed by 5 bases and J by 1 base, leaving 12 bases between them. CDR3 sequence: CATSREDRSNQPQHF. CDR3 sequence (DNA): TGTGCCACCAGCCGGGAGGACAGAAGCAATCAGCCCCAGCATTTT.

V gene TRBV27 combines with J gene TRBJ1-6, with a possible D match to TRBD1 (6 bases). This CDR3 spans 11 amino acids. Germline CDR1 MNHEY, CDR2 SMNVEV (reference sequence). Trimming took off 8 bases at V and 14 bases at J, with 13 bases between the two ends. For the CDR3, the DNA is TGTGCCAGCGCTGGACAGTCGGCCCTCCACTTT. It yields the protein CASAGQSALHF.

This chain uses TRBV5-4 with TRBJ1-1; TRBD1 matches at 9 bases. Looked up from germline, CDR1 is SGHNT and CDR2 is YYREEE (reference sequence). This CDR3 region has 17 residues. V shed 4 bases and J 0 bases; nucleotides not matched to a gene: 10. The CDR3 DNA reads TGTGCCAGCAGCGTCCTGGGGGACAGGGCTTTGAACACTGAAGCTTTCTTT. Its protein product is CASSVLGDRALNTEAFF. The full variable domain, rest sourced from reference TRBV5-4 and TRBJ1-1, is ETGVTQSPTHLIKTRGQQVTLRCSSQSGHNTVSWYQQALGQGPQFIFQYYREEENGRGNFPPRFSGLQFPNYSSELNVNALELDDSALYLCASSVLGDRALNTEAFFGQGTRLTVV.

The chain links TRBV7-8 to TRBJ2-2, with 10 bases matching TRBD1. The V gene end was trimmed by 6 bases and the J gene end by 5 bases; junction bases not matched to a gene: 3. Per germline, CDR1 SGHVS and CDR2 FQNEAQ. This CDR3 contains 14 residues. The CDR3 nucleotides are TGTGCCAGCAGGCGACAGGGGGCGACCGGGGAGCTGTTTTTT. Translating it yields CASRRQGATGELFF.

The rearrangement joins TRBV2 to TRBJ2-7; 7 bases line up with TRBD1. The CDR3 has 15 amino acids. Germline assignment: CDR1 SNHLY and CDR2 FYNNEI. V lost 5 bases, J lost 3 bases, and 10 bases stayed unmatched. CDR3 nucleotide sequence: TGTGCCAGCAGTCCAACCGGGACAGCGGACTACGAGCAGTACTTC. Encoded protein: CASSPTGTADYEQYF. The whole variable domain, remainder taken from reference TRBV2 and TRBJ2-7, is EPEVTQTPSHQVTQMGQEVILRCVPISNHLYFYWYRQILGQKVEFLVSFYNNEISEKSEIFDDQFSVERPDGSNFTLKIRSTKLEDSAMYFCASSPTGTADYEQYFGPGTRLTVT.

In nucleotides, the CDR3 is TGTGCCAGCAGCGGTCAGGGGGCTCAGACCCAGTACTTC. This gives the protein CASSGQGAQTQYF. V and J are TRBV7-6 and TRBJ2-5; 8 bases are a match to TRBD1. Germline V CDR1 and CDR2: SGHVS, FNYEAQ. The CDR3 is 13 residues long. V trimming: 5 bases; J trimming: 6 bases; junction bases outside the gene matches: 5.

The J gene is TRBJ1-1, the V gene TRBV28; maybe TRBD1 (6 bases). The CDR3 has 17 amino acids. Germline V gives CDR1 MDHEN, CDR2 SYDVKM. Trimming removed 2 bases at V and 2 bases at J, with 18 bases between. CDR3 protein: CASSLNDRGAGNTEAFF. The DNA for the CDR3 is TGTGCCAGCAGTTTAAATGATCGGGGGGCTGGAAACACTGAAGCTTTCTTT.

The chain couples TRBV7-8 to TRBJ2-3, with a tentative D call TRBD1 (6 bases). The V end lost 1 base, the J end lost 0 bases, and 14 bases lay between the germline ends. This CDR3 contains 17 residues. Germline CDR1 and CDR2: SGHVS and FQNEAQ. The CDR3 DNA is TGTGCCAGCAGCTTAGTAAGCGGACAGCTTAGCACAGATACGCAGTATTTT. Translation gives CASSLVSGQLSTDTQYF.

This chain uses TRBV19 with TRBJ2-1; 7 nucleotides agree with TRBD1. This CDR3 has 12 amino acids. The germline V gene encodes CDR1 LNHDA and CDR2 SQIVND (reference sequence). With 4 bases clipped from V and 12 bases from J, the junction kept 6 bases outside the gene matches. For the CDR3, the DNA is TGTGCCAGTAGTACCCCAGGGGGTGCGCAGTTCTTC. Its protein is CASSTPGGAQFF. Full variable domain (remainder filled in from reference TRBV19 and TRBJ2-1): DGGITQSPKYLFRKEGQNVTLSCEQNLNHDAMYWYRQDPGQGLRLIYYSQIVNDFQKGDIAEGYSVSREKKESFPLTVTSAQKNPTAFYLCASSTPGGAQFFGPGTRLTVL.

This clone was counted a few times. The rearrangement uses TRBV5-1 and TRBJ1-3; 7 bases align to TRBD1. The CDR3 runs 17 residues. V gave up 0 bases and J gave up 0 bases; unmatched junction bases: 6. Germline V gene lookup returns CDR1 SGHRS and CDR2 YFSETQ. The CDR3 is CASSLGPGGSSGNTIYF. The CDR3 DNA reads TGCGCCAGCAGCTTGGGTCCAGGGGGAAGCTCTGGAAACACCATATATTTT.

The V gene is TRBV6-5, the J gene TRBJ2-3, with 7 positions matching TRBD1. V shed 7 bases and J 4 bases; nucleotides not matched to a gene: 11. This CDR3 is 15 amino acids long. In germline, CDR1 is MNHEY, CDR2 SVGAGI. CDR3 region: CASIPGQTGADTQYF. The DNA of the CDR3 is TGTGCCAGCATCCCGGGACAGACAGGCGCAGATACGCAGTATTTT.

The chain uses TRBV28 and TRBJ1-1, with 11 bases lining up with TRBD1. The V gene end was trimmed by 2 bases and the J gene end by 4 bases; junction bases not matched to a gene: 6. Germline V gene sequence: CDR1 MDHEN, CDR2 SYDVKM. CDR3 length: 16 amino acids. This CDR3 is CASSLAGQGVGTEAFF. As DNA, the CDR3 is TGTGCCAGCAGTTTAGCGGGACAGGGGGTCGGCACTGAAGCTTTCTTT. The whole variable domain, remainder taken from reference TRBV28 and TRBJ1-1, is DVKVTQSSRYLVKRTGEKVFLECVQDMDHENMFWYRQDPGLGLRLIYFSYDVKMKEKGDIPEGYSVSREKKERFSLILESASTNQTSMYLCASSLAGQGVGTEAFFGQGTRLTVV.

The chain joins TRBV6-5 to TRBJ2-3; 8 nucleotides line up with TRBD2. The germline V gene encodes CDR1 MNHEY and CDR2 SVGAGI. The CDR3 is 15 amino acids. V was clipped by 0 bases and J by 4 bases; unmatched bases: 3. The CDR3 loop is CASSYSGLASDTQYF. In nucleotides, the CDR3 is TGTGCCAGCAGTTACTCTGGACTAGCCTCAGATACGCAGTATTTT.